These 3 T cell receptor beta chains share one sample of origin, sequenced in a study of cytomegalovirus exposure and HLA in healthy donors. With 60 Vbeta and 13 Jbeta primers, the PCR was carried out. Produced via immunoSEQ multiplex PCR; TCRdb's table is partial and in-frame only. This table lists roughly 120,000 clones. The material sequenced was PBMCs. The receptor source for this set is a man aged 40-55 years in good health and CMV-seropositive.

The J gene is TRBJ1-1, the V gene TRBV7-2; tentative D call: TRBD1 (6 bases). Trimming cost V 5 bases and J 0 bases, with 13 bases left between them. Per germline, CDR1 SGHTA and CDR2 FQGNSA. The CDR3 loop spans 15 amino acids. The CDR3 is CASSADRNMNTEAFF. CDR3 DNA: TGTGCCAGCAGCGCGGACAGAAACATGAACACTGAAGCTTTCTTT.

This sequence joins TRBV7-2 and TRBJ2-5, with 7 bases fitting TRBD2. The DNA end favors TRBJ2-7, so the J call may be wrong. This CDR3 comprises 14 residues. Germline CDR1 and CDR2: SGHTA and FQGNSA. Here the CDR3 DNA reads TGTGCCAGCAGCTTAGCCGCGGGAGTCAACGAGCAGTACTTC. Translation gives CASSLAAGVNEQYF.

The CDR3, as DNA: TGTGCCTGGAGCCGGGACAGAGAGCAGTACTTC. Its protein product is CAWSRDREQYF. The V call is TRBV30, the J call TRBJ2-7; 7 bases agree with TRBD1. V lost 3 bases to trimming and J lost 7 bases; unmatched junction nucleotides: 3. Germline V gene sequence: CDR1 GTSNPN, CDR2 SVGIG (reference sequence). The CDR3 has 11 residues.